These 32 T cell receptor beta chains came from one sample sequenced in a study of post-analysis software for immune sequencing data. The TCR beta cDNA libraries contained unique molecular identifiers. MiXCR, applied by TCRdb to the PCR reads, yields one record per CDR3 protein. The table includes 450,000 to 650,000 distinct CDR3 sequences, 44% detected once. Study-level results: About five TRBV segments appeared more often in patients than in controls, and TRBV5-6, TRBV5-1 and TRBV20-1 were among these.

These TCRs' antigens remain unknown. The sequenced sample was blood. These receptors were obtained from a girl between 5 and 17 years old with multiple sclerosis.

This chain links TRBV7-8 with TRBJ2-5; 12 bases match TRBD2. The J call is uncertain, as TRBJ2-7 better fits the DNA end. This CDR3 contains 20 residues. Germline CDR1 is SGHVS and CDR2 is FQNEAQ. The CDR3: CASSLARTGGGLAGTDEQYF. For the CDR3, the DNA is TGTGCCAGCAGCTTAGCGCGGACAGGGGGAGGACTAGCGGGAACGGACGAGCAGTACTTC.

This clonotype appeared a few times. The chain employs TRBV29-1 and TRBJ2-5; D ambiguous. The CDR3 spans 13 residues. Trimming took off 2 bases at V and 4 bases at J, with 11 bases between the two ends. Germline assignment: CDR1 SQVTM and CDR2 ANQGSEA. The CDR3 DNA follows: TGCAGCGTTGAATTGGGGATGGCAGAGACCCAGTACTTC. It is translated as CSVELGMAETQYF.

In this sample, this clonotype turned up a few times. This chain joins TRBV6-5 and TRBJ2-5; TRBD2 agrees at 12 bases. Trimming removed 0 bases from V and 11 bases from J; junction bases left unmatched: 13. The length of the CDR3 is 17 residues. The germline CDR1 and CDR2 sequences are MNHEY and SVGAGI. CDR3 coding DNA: TGTGCCAGCAGTTACTCGAGGCTAGCGGGGGGGAACTACGTGCAGTACTTC. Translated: CASSYSRLAGGNYVQYF.

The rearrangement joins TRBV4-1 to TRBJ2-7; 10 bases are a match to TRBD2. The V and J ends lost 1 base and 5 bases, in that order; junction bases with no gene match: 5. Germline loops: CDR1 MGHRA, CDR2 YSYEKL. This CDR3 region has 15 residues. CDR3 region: CASSQVQTSGDEQYF. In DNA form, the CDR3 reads TGCGCCAGCAGCCAAGTGCAAACTAGCGGGGACGAGCAGTACTTC.

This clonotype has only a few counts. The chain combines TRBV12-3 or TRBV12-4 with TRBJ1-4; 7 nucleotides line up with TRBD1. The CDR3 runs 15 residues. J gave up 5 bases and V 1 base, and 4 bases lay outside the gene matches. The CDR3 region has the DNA TGTGCCAGCAGTTTAGAGGGCAGGGGGAATGAAAAACTGTTTTTT. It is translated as CASSLEGRGNEKLFF.

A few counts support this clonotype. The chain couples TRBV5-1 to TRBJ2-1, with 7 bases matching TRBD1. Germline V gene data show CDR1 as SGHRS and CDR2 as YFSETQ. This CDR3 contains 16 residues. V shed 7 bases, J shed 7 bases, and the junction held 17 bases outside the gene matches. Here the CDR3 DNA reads TGCGCCAGCTCCCTCGGTAGTGCAGGGGGACGGAATGAGCAGTTCTTC. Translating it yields CASSLGSAGGRNEQFF. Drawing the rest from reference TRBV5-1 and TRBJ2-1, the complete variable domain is KAGVTQTPRYLIKTRGQQVTLSCSPISGHRSVSWYQQTPGQGLQFLFEYFSETQRNKGNFPGRFSGRQFSNSRSEMNVSTLELGDSALYLCASSLGSAGGRNEQFFGPGTRLTVL.

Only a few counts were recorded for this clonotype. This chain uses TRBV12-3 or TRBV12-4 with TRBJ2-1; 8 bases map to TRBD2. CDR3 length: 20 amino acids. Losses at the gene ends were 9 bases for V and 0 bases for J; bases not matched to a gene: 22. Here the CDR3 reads CASPAGWMASGFGSYNEQFF. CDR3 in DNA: TGTGCCAGTCCCGCCGGGTGGATGGCTAGCGGGTTCGGCTCCTACAATGAGCAGTTCTTC.

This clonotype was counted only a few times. The CDR3 DNA follows: TGTGCCAGCAGCCGCCGGACTAGCGGGAGGGGCACAGATACGCAGTATTTT. Its protein product is CASSRRTSGRGTDTQYF. The rearrangement joins TRBV3-1 to TRBJ2-3, with 15 bases matching TRBD2. CDR1 is LGHDT, CDR2 YNNKEL, per germline (reference sequence). The CDR3 loop spans 17 amino acids. J was trimmed by 1 base and V by 4 bases; bases with no gene match: 3.

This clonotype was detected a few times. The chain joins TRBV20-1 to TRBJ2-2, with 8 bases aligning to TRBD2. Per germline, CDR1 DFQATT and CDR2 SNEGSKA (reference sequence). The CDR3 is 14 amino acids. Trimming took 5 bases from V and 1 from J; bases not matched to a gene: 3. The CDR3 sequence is CSALAGGNTGELFF. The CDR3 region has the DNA TGCAGTGCTCTGGCGGGGGGGAACACCGGGGAGCTGTTTTTT.

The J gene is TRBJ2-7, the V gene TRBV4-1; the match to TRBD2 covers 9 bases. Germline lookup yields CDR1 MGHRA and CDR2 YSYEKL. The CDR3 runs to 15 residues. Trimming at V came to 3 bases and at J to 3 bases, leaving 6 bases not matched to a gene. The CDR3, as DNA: TGCGCCAGCAGCCAGACTAGCGGAATTCACTACGAGCAGTACTTC. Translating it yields CASSQTSGIHYEQYF.

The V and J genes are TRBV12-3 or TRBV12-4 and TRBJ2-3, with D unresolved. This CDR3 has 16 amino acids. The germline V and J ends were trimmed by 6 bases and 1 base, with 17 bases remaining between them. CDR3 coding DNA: TGTGCCAGCAGAAGCCGTAGGGCCATGGGCACAGATACGCAGTATTTT. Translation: CASRSRRAMGTDTQYF.

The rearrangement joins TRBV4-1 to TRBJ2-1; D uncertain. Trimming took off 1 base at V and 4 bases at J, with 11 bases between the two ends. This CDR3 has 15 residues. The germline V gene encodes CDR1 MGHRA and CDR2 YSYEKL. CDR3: CASSQGTTLYNEQFF. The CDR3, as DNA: TGCGCCAGCAGCCAAGGGACCACCCTTTACAATGAGCAGTTCTTC.

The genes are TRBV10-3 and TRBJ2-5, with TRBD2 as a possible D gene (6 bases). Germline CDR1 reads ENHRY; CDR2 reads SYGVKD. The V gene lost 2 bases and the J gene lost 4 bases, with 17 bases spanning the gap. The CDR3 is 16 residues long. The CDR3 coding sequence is TGTGCCATCAGTGAGGTCGTGCGGGGCCATCCAGAGACCCAGTACTTC. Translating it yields CAISEVVRGHPETQYF.

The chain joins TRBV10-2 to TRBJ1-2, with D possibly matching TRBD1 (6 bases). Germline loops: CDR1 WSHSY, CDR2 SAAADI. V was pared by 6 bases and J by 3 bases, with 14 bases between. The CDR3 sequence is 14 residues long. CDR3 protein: CASSPGGGDYGYTF. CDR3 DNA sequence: TGCGCCAGCAGCCCGGGGGGGGGCGACTATGGCTACACCTTC.

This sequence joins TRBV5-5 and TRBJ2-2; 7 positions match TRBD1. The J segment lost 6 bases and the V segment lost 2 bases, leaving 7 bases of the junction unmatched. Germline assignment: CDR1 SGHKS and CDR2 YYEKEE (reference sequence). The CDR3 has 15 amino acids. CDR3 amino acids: CASSLTGDLAGELFF. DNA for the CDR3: TGTGCCAGCAGCTTAACAGGGGATCTAGCCGGGGAGCTGTTTTTT.

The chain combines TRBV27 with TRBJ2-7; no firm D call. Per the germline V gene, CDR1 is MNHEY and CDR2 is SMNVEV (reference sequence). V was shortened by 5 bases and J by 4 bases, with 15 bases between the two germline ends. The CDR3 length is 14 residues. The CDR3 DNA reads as TGTGCCAGCAGTCTAGGCGCCTTAGGTTACGAGCAGTACTTC. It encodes CASSLGALGYEQYF.

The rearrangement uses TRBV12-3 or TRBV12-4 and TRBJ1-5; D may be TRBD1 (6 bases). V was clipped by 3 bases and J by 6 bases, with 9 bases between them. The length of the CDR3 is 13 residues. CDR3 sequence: CASSLSGAQPQHF. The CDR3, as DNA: TGTGCCAGCAGTTTGTCGGGGGCTCAGCCCCAGCATTTT.

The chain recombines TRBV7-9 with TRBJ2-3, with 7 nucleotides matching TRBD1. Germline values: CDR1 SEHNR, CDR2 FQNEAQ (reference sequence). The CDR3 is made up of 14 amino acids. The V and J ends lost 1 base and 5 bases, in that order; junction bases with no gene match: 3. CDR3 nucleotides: TGTGCCAGCAGCTTAGGTAGGGGGCAAGATACGCAGTATTTT. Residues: CASSLGRGQDTQYF.

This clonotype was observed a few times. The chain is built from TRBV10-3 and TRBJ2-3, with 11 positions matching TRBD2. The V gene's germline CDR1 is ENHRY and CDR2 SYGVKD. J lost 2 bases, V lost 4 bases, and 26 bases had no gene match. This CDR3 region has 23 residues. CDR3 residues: CAISGSGTSGVGESTGYTDTQYF. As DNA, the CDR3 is TGTGCCATCAGTGGATCCGGGACTAGCGGTGTGGGGGAGTCTACGGGTTACACAGATACGCAGTATTTT.

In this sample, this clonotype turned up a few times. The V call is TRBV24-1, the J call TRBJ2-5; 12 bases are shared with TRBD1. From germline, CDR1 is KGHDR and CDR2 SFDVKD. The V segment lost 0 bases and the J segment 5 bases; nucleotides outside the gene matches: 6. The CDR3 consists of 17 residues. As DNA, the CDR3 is TGTGCCACCAGTGATTTGCCGGGACAGGGGGCCAGGGAGACCCAGTACTTC. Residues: CATSDLPGQGARETQYF.

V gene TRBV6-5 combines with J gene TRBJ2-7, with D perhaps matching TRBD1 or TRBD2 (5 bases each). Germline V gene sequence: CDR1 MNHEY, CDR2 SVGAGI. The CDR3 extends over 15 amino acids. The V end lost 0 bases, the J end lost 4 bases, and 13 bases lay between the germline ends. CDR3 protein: CASSYSTGAKYEQYF. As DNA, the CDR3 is TGTGCCAGCAGTTACTCGACCGGGGCCAAATACGAGCAGTACTTC.

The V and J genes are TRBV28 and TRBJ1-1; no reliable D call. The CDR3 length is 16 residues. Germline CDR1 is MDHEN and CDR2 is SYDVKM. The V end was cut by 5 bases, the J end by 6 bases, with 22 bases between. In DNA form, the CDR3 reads TGTGCCAGCAGTACACTTCGCCTACAGTTAGAGGCTGAAGCTTTCTTT. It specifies CASSTLRLQLEAEAFF. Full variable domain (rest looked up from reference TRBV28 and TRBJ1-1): DVKVTQSSRYLVKRTGEKVFLECVQDMDHENMFWYRQDPGLGLRLIYFSYDVKMKEKGDIPEGYSVSREKKERFSLILESASTNQTSMYLCASSTLRLQLEAEAFFGQGTRLTVV.

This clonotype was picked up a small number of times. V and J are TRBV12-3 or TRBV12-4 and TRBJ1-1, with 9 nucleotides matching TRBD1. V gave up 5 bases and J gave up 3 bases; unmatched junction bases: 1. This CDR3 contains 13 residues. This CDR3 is CASSTGGYTEAFF. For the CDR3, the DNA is TGTGCCAGCAGTACAGGGGGCTACACTGAAGCTTTCTTT.

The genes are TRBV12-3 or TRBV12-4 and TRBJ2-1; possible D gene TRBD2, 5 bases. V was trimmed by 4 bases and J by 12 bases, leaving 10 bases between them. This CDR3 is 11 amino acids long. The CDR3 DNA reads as TGTGCCAGCAGTTCCCGGGAAGCGCAGTTCTTC. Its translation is CASSSREAQFF.

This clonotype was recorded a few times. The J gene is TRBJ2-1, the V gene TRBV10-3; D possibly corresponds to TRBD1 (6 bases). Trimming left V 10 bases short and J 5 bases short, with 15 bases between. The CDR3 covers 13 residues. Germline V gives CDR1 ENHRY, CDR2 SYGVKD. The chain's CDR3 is CATWIQGHNEQFF. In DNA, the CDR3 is TGTGCCACCTGGATACAGGGCCACAATGAGCAGTTCTTC.

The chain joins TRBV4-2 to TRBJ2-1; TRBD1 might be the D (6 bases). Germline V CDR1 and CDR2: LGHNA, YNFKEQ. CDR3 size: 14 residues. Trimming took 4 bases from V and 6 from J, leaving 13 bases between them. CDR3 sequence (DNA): TGTGCCAGCAGCCCACACAGGGCGGGCAATGAGCAGTTCTTC. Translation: CASSPHRAGNEQFF.

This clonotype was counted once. In DNA form, the CDR3 reads TGTGCCAGCTCACCGGGGACCTACGGAGAGACCCAGTACTTC. Its protein is CASSPGTYGETQYF. This chain connects TRBV18 to TRBJ2-5; D is perhaps TRBD1 or TRBD2 (5 bases each). Trimming shortened V by 3 bases and J by 4 bases, and 12 bases separated the two germline ends. Germline V gene lookup returns CDR1 KGHSH and CDR2 LQKENI. CDR3 length: 14 amino acids.

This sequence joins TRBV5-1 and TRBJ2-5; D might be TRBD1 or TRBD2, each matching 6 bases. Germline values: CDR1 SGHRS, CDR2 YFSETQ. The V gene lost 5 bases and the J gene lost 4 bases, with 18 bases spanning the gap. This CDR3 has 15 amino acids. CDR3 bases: TGCGCCAGCAGTACCCGGGGGCCCCACGGAGAGACCCAGTACTTC. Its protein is CASSTRGPHGETQYF.

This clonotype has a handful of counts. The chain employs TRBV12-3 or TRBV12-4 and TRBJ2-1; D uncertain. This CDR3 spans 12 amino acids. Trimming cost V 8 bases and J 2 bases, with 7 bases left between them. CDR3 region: CASGDAYNEQFF. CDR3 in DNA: TGTGCCAGCGGGGATGCCTACAATGAGCAGTTCTTC.

The CDR3 loop reads CASSPLENTEAFF. The CDR3 DNA sequence: TGTGCCAGCAGTCCCCTCGAGAACACTGAAGCTTTCTTT. The chain combines TRBV12-3 or TRBV12-4 with TRBJ1-1, with D unclear. There are 13 residues in the CDR3. V lost 5 bases, J lost 1 base, and 8 bases lay in between.

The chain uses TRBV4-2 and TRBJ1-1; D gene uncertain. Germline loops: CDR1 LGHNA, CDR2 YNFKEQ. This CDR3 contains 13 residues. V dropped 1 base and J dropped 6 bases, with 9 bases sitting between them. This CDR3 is CASSQGATSEAFF. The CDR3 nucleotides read TGTGCCAGCAGCCAAGGTGCCACCTCTGAAGCTTTCTTT.

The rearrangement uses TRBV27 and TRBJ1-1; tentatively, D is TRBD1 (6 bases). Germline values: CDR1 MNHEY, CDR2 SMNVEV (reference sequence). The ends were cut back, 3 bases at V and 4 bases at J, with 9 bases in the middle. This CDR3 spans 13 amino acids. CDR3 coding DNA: TGTGCCAGCAGTTTTATCAGGGGCACTGAAGCTTTCTTT. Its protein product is CASSFIRGTEAFF.